The entry below gives a single T cell receptor beta chain sequence along with its context. Its antigen is unidentified. The sample belongs to a study of PD-1 blockade in classical Hodgkin lymphoma. Study observations and caveats: Why repertoires differed is undefined; disease activity or prior therapy possibly contributed. Newly diagnosed patients reportedly had lower baseline TCR diversity than healthy donors.

The CDR3 is 15 amino acids. V lost 4 bases and J lost 1, with 14 bases in between. Germline V gives CDR1 SGDLS, CDR2 YYNGEE. Using immunoSEQ multiplex PCR, the repertoire was profiled, and TCRdb retains in-frame clones only, with some absent. The sample records tens of thousands of clones, roughly 93% being singletons. Described time point: newly diagnosed, previously untreated cHL patient sample. The receptor was isolated from a human donor with classical Hodgkin lymphoma. The chain joins TRBV9 to TRBJ1-1, with D possibly TRBD1 on 6 matching bases. Material: peripheral blood mononuclear cells (PBMCs). CDR3 protein: CASSPRQGRNTEAFF. In DNA form, the CDR3 reads TGTGCCAGCAGCCCTCGGCAGGGGCGGAACACTGAAGCTTTCTTT.